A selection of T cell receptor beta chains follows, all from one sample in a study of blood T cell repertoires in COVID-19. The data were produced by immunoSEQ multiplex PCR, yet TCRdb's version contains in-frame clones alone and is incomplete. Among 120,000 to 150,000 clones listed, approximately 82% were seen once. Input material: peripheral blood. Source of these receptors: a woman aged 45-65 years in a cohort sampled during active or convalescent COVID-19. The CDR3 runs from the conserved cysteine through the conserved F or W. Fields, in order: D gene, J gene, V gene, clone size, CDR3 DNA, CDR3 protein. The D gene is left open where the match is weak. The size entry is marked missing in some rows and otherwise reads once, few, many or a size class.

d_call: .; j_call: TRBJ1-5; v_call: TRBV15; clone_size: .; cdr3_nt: TGTGCCACCAGCAGAGGGCTGACAAATCAGCCCCAGCATTTT; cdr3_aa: CATSRGLTNQPQHF
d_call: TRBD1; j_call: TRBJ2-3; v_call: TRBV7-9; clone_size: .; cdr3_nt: TGTGCCAGCAGCTCACTGACAGGGTACACAGATACGCAGTATTTT; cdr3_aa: CASSSLTGYTDTQYF
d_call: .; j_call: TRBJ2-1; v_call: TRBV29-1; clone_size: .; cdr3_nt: TGCAGCGGGGCAAGCTCCTACAATGAGCAGTTCTTC; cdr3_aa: CSGASSYNEQFF
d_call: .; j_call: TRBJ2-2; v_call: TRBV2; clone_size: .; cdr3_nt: TGTGCCAGCCACAGGGACGGGGAGCTGTTTTTT; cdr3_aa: CASHRDGELFF
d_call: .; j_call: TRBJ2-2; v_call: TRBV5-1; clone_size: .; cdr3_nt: TGCGCCAGCAGCTTCGGGGGGCTAACCACCGGGGAGCTGTTTTTT; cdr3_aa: CASSFGGLTTGELFF
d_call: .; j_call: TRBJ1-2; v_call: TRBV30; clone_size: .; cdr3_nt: TGTGCCTGGAGTGTATCCAGGGCCGGTGGCTACACCTTC; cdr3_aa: CAWSVSRAGGYTF
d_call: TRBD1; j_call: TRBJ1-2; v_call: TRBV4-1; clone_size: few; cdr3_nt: TGCGCCAGCAGCCGGACAGGGGACAACTATGGCTACACCTTC; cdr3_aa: CASSRTGDNYGYTF
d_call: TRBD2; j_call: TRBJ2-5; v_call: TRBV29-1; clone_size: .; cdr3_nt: TGCAGCGTTGCAAGGTCGGGGGGTAAAAAAGAGACCCAGTACTTC; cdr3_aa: CSVARSGGKKETQYF
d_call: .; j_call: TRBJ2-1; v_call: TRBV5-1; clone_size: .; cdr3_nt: TGCGCCAGCAGCTTAGTGGGGGCCCTGTCTAACAATGAGCAGTTCTTC; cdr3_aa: CASSLVGALSNNEQFF
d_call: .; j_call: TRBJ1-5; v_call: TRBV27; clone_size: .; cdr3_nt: TGTGCCAGCAGTCAGAGGACACCTTATCAGCCCCAGCATTTT; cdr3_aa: CASSQRTPYQPQHF
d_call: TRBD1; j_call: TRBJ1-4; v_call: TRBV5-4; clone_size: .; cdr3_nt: TGTGCCAGCAGCTTGAGGGGGCGGGGCCCCCTCAATGAAAAACTGTTTTTT; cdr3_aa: CASSLRGRGPLNEKLFF
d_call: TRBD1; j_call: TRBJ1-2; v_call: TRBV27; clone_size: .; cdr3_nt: TGTGCCAGCAGTTCGACCGGGACAGTGAACTATGGCTACACCTTC; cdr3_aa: CASSSTGTVNYGYTF
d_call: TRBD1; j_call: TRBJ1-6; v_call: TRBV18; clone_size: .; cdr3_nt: TGTGCCAGCTCACCTCAGGGGGCGGATTATTCACCCCTCCACTTT; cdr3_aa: CASSPQGADYSPLHF
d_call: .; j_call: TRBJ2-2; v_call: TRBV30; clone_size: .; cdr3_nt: TGTGCCTGGAGGTACAGGTTATACACCGGGGAGCTGTTTTTT; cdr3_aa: CAWRYRLYTGELFF
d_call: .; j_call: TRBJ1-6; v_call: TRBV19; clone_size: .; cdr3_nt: TGTGCCAGCCAGGGCTATAATTCACCCCTCCACTTT; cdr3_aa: CASQGYNSPLHF
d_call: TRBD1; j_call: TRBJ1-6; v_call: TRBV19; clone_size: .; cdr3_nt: TGTGCCAGTAGTATTCTCCTACCGGGACAGAGCTCCTATAATTCACCCCTCCACTTT; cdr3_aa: CASSILLPGQSSYNSPLHF
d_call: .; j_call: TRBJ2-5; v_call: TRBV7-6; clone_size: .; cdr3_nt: TGTGCCAGCAGCTCTGACAGGTACCAAGAGACCCAGTACTTC; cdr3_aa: CASSSDRYQETQYF
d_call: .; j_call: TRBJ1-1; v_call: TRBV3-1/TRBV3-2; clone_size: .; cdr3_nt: TGTGCCAGCAGCCAAGATTCCCGGCGGTCTGAAGCTTTCTTT; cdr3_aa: CASSQDSRRSEAFF
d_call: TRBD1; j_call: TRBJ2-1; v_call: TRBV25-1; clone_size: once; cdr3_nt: TGTGCCAGCAGTGAACCGGGGACAGGGGGCGGAAATGAGCAGTTCTTC; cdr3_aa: CASSEPGTGGGNEQFF
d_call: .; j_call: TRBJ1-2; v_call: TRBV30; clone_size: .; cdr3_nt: TGTGCCTGGAGTGTATGGGGCCAGGGCGGTGGCTACACCTTC; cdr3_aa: CAWSVWGQGGGYTF
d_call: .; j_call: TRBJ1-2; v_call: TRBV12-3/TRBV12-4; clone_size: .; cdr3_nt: TGTGCCAGCAGTTACGGGGTTAGCTACACCTTC; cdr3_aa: CASSYGVSYTF
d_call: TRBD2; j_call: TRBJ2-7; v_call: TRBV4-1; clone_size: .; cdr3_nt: TGCGCCAGCAGCTCCCCTAGCGGGGGGGCCCACGAGCAGTACTTC; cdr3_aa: CASSSPSGGAHEQYF
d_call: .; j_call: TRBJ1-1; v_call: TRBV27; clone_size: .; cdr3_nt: TGTGCCAGCAGTTTATCCCCGACGGGGAACACTGAAGCTTTCTTT; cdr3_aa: CASSLSPTGNTEAFF
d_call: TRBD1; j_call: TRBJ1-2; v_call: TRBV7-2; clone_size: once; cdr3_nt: TGTGCCAGCAGCAGGACAGGGGTGGGGTCCTATGGCTACACCTTC; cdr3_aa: CASSRTGVGSYGYTF
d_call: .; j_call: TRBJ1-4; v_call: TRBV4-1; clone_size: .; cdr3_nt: TGCGCCAGCAGCCAAGTACAGAGAGGGGAGGCTGAAAAACTGTTTTTT; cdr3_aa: CASSQVQRGEAEKLFF
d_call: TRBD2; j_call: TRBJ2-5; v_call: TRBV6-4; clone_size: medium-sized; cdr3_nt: TGTGCCAGCAGTGAAACCCTAGCGGGGCAAGAGACCCAGTACTTC; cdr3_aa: CASSETLAGQETQYF
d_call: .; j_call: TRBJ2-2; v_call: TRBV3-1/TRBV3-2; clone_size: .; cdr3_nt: TGTGCCAGCAGCCAAGGGCTTGGAGGGAACACCGGGGAGCTGTTTTTT; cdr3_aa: CASSQGLGGNTGELFF
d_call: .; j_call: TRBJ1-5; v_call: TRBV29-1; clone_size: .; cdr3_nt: TGCAGCGTCCCCGGGACGGGGGGCAATCAGCCCCAGCATTTT; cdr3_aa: CSVPGTGGNQPQHF
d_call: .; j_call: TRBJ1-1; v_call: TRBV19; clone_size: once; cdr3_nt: TGTGCCAGTACAGTGTGGGGGCCCGGCACTGAAGCTTTCTTT; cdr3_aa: CASTVWGPGTEAFF
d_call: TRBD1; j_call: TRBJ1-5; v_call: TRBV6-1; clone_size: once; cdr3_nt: TGTGCCAGCAGTGAAGGGCGGGACAGACCATCCAATCAGCCCCAGCATTTT; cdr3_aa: CASSEGRDRPSNQPQHF
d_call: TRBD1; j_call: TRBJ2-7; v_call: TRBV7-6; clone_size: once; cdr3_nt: TGTGCCAGCAGCGCTCAGACAGGGAACTCCTACGAGCAGTACTTC; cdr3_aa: CASSAQTGNSYEQYF
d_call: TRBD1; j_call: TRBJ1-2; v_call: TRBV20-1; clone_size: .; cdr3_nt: TGCAGTGCTAGTGGACAGGGGGGGACCTTTGGCTATGGCTACACCTTC; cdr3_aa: CSASGQGGTFGYGYTF
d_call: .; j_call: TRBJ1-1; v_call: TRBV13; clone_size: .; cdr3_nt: TGTGCCAGCAGCGTCCTAGCCACTGAAGCTTTCTTT; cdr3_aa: CASSVLATEAFF
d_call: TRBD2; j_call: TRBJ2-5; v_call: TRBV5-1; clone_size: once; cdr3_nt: TGCGCCAGCAGCGAGCTACGAAGCGGGGGTCCTGGACCAACACCACAAGAGACCCAGTACTTC; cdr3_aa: CASSELRSGGPGPTPQETQYF
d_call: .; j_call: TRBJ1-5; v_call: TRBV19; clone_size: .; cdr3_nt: TGTGCCAGTAGTATAGATCCTTACAGAGTTAGCAATCAGCCCCAGCATTTT; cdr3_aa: CASSIDPYRVSNQPQHF
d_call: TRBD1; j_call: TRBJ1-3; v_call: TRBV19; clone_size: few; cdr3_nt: TGTGCCAGTATAGACAGGGGTCTTGGAAACACCATATATTTT; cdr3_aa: CASIDRGLGNTIYF
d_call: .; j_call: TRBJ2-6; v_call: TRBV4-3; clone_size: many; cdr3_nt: TGCGCCAGCAGCTCAGGAGTCGGGGTTGCTGGGGCCAACGTCCTGACTTTC; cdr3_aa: CASSSGVGVAGANVLTF
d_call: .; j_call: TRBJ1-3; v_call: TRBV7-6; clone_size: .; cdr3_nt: TGTGCCAGCAGCCCGAGTGGATGGGAGACCCCCTCTGGAAACACCATATATTTT; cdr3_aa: CASSPSGWETPSGNTIYF
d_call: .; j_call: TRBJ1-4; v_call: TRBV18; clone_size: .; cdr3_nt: TGTGCCAGCTCTCAATCTACAGGGTCGGCTAATGAAAAACTGTTTTTT; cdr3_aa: CASSQSTGSANEKLFF
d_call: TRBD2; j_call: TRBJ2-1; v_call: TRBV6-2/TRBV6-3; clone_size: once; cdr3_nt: TGTGCCAGCAGTCCCCTTAGCGGGGCTGCCTACAATGAGCAGTTCTTC; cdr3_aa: CASSPLSGAAYNEQFF
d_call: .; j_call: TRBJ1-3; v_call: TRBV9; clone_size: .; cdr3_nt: TGTGCCAGCAGCACAACCAGTTACAACTCTGGAAACACCATATATTTT; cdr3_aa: CASSTTSYNSGNTIYF
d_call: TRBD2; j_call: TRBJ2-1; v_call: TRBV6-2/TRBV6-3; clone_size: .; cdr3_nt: TGTGCCAGCAGTCATTCAGGGACTAGGAACAATGAGCAGTTCTTC; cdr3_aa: CASSHSGTRNNEQFF
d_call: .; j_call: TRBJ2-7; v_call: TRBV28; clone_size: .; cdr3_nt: TGTGCCAGCCAAACGTCCGGCTCGGGCTCCTACGAGCAGTACTTC; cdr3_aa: CASQTSGSGSYEQYF
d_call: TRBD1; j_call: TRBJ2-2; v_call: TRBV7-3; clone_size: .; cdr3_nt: TGTGCCAGCAGTCCCGGGACAGGGGGCATCGGGGAGCTGTTTTTT; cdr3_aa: CASSPGTGGIGELFF